This T cell receptor (beta chain) was recovered during a study of blood T cell repertoires in COVID-19. Germline CDR1 LGHDT, CDR2 YNNKEL (reference sequence). The CDR3 consists of 12 residues. The V end lost 7 bases, the J end lost 10 bases, and 11 bases lay between the germline ends. Original processing notes: Nucleated cell number was recorded as an estimate derived from reference gene primer amplification. Assay used: immunoSEQ multiplex PCR; TCRdb lists only in-frame clones, some missing. The DNA was the basis for D and trimming; V, J and clone size are from that table. The table has 97,000 or so clones, less than 85% seen once; the top ten hold approximately 10%.

The sample was peripheral blood. The TCR sequence derives from a man in his 70s with active or convalescent COVID-19. This rearrangement joins TRBV3-1 (or the pseudogene TRBV3-2) to TRBJ1-6; weak D call: TRBD1 (5 bases). DNA of the CDR3: TGTGCCAGCAACTGGGGGGGGTCACCCCTCCACTTT. Translating it yields CASNWGGSPLHF.